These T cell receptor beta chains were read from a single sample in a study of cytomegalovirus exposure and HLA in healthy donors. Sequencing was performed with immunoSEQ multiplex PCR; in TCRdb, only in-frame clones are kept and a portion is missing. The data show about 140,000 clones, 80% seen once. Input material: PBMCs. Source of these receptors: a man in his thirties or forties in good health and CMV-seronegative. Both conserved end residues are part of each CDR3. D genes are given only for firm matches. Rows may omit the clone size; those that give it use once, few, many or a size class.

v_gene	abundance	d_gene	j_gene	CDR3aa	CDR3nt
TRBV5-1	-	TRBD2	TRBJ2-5	CASSFSGGEETQYF	TGCGCCAGCAGCTTTTCGGGAGGGGAAGAGACCCAGTACTTC
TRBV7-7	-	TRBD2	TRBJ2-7	CASSLGLAGGLEEQYF	TGTGCTAGCAGCTTGGGACTAGCGGGGGGGCTGGAGGAGCAGTACTTC
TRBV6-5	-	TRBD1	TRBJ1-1	CASSYSQGATEAFF	TGTGCCAGCAGTTACTCACAGGGGGCCACTGAAGCTTTCTTT
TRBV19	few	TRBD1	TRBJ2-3	CASSLGTGVDTQYF	TGTGCCAGTAGTCTCGGGACAGGAGTAGATACGCAGTATTTT
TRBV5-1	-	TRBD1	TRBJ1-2	CASSPSTGTGNYGYTF	TGCGCCAGCAGCCCGAGCACCGGGACAGGGAACTATGGCTACACCTTC
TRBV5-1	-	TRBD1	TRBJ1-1	CASSWDRGVTEAFF	TGCGCCAGCAGCTGGGACAGGGGTGTCACTGAAGCTTTCTTT
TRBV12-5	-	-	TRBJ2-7	CASGPPRGPPYEQYF	TGTGCTAGTGGTCCACCCAGGGGCCCCCCCTACGAGCAGTACTTC
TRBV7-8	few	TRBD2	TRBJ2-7	CASRKTTGTSGSYEQYF	TGTGCCAGCAGGAAAACCACCGGGACTAGCGGTTCCTACGAGCAGTACTTC
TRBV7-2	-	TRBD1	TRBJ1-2	CASSLGTGVGYTF	TGTGCCAGCAGCTTAGGTACAGGGGTCGGCTACACCTTC
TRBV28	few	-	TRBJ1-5	CASRDRNNQPQHF	TGTGCCAGCAGAGACAGGAACAATCAGCCCCAGCATTTT
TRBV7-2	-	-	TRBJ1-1	CASSLVRSPTQAFF	TGTGCCAGCAGCTTAGTCCGGTCACCCACTCAAGCTTTCTTT
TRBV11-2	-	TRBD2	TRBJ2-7	CASSPSLLAGGYEQYF	TGTGCCAGCAGCCCCAGTCTACTAGCGGGAGGTTACGAGCAGTACTTC
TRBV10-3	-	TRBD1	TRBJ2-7	CAISGGSAGLPGQGLYEQYF	TGTGCCATCAGTGGAGGATCCGCGGGGCTGCCGGGACAGGGACTTTACGAGCAGTACTTC
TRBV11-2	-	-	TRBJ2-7	CASRPRTSGSYEQYF	TGTGCCAGCAGACCCCGCACCTCCGGTTCCTACGAGCAGTACTTC
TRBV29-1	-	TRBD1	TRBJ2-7	CSVGGEWDRATYEQYF	TGCAGCGTGGGGGGAGAGTGGGACAGGGCTACCTACGAGCAGTACTTC
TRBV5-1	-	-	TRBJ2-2	CASSLGGGLNTGELFF	TGCGCCAGCAGCTTGGGGGGAGGACTGAACACCGGGGAGCTGTTTTTT
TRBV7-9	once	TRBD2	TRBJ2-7	CASSPPGLAGVDEQYF	TGTGCCAGCAGCCCCCCCGGACTAGCGGGAGTAGACGAGCAGTACTTC
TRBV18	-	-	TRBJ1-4	CASSLDLGEKLFF	TGTGCCAGCTCACTCGACTTGGGTGAAAAACTGTTTTTT
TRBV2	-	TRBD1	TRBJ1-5	CASGGGRGWHQPQHF	TGTGCCAGCGGGGGAGGCAGGGGGTGGCATCAGCCCCAGCATTTT
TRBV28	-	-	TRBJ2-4	CASSFGSARPKNIQYF	TGTGCCAGCAGTTTTGGTAGCGCGAGACCCAAAAACATTCAGTACTTC
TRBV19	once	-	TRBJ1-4	CASSNPRRATNEKLFF	TGTGCCAGTAGTAACCCCCGTCGAGCAACTAATGAAAAACTGTTTTTT
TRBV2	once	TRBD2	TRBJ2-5	CASGKAGGGETQYF	TGTGCCAGCGGCAAAGCGGGAGGGGGAGAGACCCAGTACTTC
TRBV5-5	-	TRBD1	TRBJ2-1	CASSRTTGYNEQFF	TGTGCCAGCAGCCGTACGACAGGGTACAATGAGCAGTTCTTC
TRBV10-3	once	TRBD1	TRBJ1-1	CAITGTGTGEAFF	TGTGCCATCACCGGGACCGGGACAGGGGAAGCTTTCTTT
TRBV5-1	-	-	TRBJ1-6	CASRSSGSPAENSPLHF	TGCGCCAGCCGAAGTTCAGGGTCCCCTGCAGAGAATTCACCCCTCCACTTT
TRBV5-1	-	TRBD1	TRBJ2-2	CASSPRTGGRSTGELFF	TGCGCCAGCAGCCCTAGGACAGGGGGAAGGAGTACCGGGGAGCTGTTTTTT
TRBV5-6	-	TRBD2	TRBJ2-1	CASSPGTSGYNEQFF	TGTGCCAGCAGCCCAGGGACTAGCGGGTACAATGAGCAGTTCTTC
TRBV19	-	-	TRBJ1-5	CASSIPWTGLSNQPQHF	TGTGCCAGTAGTATACCCTGGACGGGATTGAGCAATCAGCCCCAGCATTTT
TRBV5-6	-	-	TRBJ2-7	CASSLRAGVGEQYF	TGTGCCAGCAGCTTGAGGGCAGGGGTTGGGGAGCAGTACTTC
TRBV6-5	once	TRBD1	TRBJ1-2	CASSYLGQGYGYTF	TGTGCCAGCAGTTACCTGGGACAGGGCTATGGCTACACCTTC
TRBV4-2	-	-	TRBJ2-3	CASSQVVAGTDTQYF	TGTGCCAGCAGCCAAGTGGTCGCGGGCACAGATACGCAGTATTTT
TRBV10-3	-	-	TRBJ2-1	CAISESTGGLYNEQFF	TGTGCCATCAGTGAGTCAACGGGGGGCCTCTACAATGAGCAGTTCTTC
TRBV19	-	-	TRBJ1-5	CASSSSPSILRRNSNQPQHF	TGTGCCAGTAGTAGTAGCCCTAGTATATTAAGGAGGAATAGCAATCAGCCCCAGCATTTT
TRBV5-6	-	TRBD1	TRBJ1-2	CASSLGGGQGGWYGYPF	TGTGCCAGCAGCTTGGGGGGCGGACAGGGCGGATGGTATGGCTACCCCTTC
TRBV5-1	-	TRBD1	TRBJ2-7	CASSSGRDRANEQYF	TGCGCCAGCAGCTCTGGACGGGACAGGGCCAACGAGCAGTACTTC
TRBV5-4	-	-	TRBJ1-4	CASSLHGSDEKLFF	TGTGCCAGCAGCTTGCACGGGAGTGATGAAAAACTGTTTTTT